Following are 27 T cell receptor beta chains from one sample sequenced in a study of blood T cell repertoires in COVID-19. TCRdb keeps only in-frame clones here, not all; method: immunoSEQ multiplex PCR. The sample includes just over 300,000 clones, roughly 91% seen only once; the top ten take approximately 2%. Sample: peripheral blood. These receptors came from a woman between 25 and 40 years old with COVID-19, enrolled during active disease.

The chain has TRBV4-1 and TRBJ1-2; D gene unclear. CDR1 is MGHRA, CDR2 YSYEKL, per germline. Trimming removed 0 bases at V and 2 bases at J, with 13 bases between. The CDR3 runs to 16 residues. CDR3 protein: CASSQDSGRGNYGYTF. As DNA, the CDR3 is TGCGCCAGCAGCCAAGATTCCGGCCGCGGGAACTATGGCTACACCTTC.

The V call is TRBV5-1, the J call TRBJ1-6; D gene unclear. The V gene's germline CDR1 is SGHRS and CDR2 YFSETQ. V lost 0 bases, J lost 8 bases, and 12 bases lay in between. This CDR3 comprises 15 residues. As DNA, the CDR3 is TGCGCCAGCAGCTTGGGAGGCAGAACTGATTCACCCCTCCACTTT. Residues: CASSLGGRTDSPLHF.

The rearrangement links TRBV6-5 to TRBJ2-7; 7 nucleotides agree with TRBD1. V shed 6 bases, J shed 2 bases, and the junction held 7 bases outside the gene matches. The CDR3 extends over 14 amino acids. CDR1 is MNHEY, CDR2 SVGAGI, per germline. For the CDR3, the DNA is TGTGCCAGCAGCGCCGGGACAGAAACCTACGAGCAGTACTTC. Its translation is CASSAGTETYEQYF.

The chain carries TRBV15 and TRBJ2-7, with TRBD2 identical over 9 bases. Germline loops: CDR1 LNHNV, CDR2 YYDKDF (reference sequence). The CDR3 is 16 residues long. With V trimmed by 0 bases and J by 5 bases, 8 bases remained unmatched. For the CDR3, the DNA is TGTGCCACCAGCAGAGAGGAGAGCGGGGGGTGGGACGAGCAGTACTTC. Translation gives CATSREESGGWDEQYF.

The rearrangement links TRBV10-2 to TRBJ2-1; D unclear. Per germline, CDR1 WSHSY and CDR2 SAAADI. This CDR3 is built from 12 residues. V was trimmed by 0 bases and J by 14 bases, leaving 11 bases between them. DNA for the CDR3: TGCGCCAGCAGTGAGTCTGTTGATCGCGAGTTCTTC. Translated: CASSESVDREFF.

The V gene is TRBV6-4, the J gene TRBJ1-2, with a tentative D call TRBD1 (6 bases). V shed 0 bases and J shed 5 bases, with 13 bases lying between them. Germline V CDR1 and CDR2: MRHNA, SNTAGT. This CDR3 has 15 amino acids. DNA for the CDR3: TGTGCCAGCAGTGACTCCCCTGACAGGTCGTATGGCTACACCTTC. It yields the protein CASSDSPDRSYGYTF.

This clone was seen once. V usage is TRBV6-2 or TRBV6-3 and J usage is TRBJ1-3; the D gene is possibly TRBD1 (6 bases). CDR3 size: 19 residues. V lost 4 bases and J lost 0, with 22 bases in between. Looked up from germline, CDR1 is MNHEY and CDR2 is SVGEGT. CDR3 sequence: CASSSITIGQSVSGNTIYF. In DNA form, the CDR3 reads TGTGCCAGCAGTTCAATTACCATCGGACAGAGTGTCTCTGGAAACACCATATATTTT.

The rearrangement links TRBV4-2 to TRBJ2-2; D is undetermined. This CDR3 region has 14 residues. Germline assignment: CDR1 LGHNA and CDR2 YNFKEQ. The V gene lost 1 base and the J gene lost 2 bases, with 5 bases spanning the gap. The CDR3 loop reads CASSQGINTGELFF. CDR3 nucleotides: TGTGCCAGCAGCCAAGGTATTAACACCGGGGAGCTGTTTTTT.

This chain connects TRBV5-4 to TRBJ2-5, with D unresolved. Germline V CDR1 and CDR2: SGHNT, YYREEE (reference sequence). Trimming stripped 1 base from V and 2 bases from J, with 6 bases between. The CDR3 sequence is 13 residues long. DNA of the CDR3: TGTGCCAGCAGCTTGCAACAACAAGAGACCCAGTACTTC. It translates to CASSLQQQETQYF. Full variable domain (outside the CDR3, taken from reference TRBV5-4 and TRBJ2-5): ETGVTQSPTHLIKTRGQQVTLRCSSQSGHNTVSWYQQALGQGPQFIFQYYREEENGRGNFPPRFSGLQFPNYSSELNVNALELDDSALYLCASSLQQQETQYFGPGTRLLVL.

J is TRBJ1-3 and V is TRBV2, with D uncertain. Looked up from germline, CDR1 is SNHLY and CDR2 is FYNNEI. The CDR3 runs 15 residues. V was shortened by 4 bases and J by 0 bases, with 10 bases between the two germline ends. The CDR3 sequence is CASSAGPSSGNTIYF. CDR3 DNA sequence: TGTGCCAGCAGTGCCGGTCCTAGCTCTGGAAACACCATATATTTT.

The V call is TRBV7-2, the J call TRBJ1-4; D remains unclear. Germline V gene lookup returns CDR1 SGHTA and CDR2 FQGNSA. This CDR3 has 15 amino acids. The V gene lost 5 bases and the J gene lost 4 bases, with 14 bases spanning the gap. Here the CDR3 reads CASSPGGLINEKLFF. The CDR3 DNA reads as TGTGCCAGCAGCCCCGGCGGACTTATTAATGAAAAACTGTTTTTT.

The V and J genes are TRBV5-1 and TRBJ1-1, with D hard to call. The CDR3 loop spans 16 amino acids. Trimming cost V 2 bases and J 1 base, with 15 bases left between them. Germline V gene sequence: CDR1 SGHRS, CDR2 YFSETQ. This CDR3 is CASSFADYPGNTEAFF. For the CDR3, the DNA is TGCGCCAGCAGCTTCGCGGACTACCCAGGGAACACTGAAGCTTTCTTT.

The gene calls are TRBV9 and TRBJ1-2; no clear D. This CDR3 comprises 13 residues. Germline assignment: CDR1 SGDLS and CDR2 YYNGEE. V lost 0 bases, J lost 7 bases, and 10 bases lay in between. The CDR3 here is CASSVGFQVGYTF. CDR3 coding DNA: TGTGCCAGCAGCGTAGGATTCCAGGTTGGCTACACCTTC.

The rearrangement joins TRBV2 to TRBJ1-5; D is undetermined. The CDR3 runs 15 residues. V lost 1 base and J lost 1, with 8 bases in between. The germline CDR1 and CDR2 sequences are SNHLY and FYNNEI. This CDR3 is CASSEVTGSNQPQHF. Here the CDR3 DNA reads TGTGCCAGCAGTGAAGTTACGGGGAGCAATCAGCCCCAGCATTTT.

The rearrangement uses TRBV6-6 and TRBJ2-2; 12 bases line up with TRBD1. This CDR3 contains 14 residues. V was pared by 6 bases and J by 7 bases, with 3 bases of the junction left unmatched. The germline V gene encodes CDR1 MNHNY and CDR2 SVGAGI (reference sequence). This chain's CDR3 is CASRGTGGVGELFF. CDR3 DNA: TGTGCCAGCAGGGGGACAGGGGGCGTCGGGGAGCTGTTTTTT.

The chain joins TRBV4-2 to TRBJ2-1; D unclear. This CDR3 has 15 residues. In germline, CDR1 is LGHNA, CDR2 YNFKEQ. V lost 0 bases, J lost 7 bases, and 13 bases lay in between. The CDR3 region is CASSQDRDSRNEQFF. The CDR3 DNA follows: TGTGCCAGCAGCCAAGATCGAGACTCTCGGAATGAGCAGTTCTTC.

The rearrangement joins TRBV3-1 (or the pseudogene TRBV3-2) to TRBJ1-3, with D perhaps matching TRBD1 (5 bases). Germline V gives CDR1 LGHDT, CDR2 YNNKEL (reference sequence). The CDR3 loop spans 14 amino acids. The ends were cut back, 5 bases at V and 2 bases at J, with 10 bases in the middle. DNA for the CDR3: TGTGCCAGCAGCATCCGGGGGGCTGGAAACACCATATATTTT. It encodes CASSIRGAGNTIYF.

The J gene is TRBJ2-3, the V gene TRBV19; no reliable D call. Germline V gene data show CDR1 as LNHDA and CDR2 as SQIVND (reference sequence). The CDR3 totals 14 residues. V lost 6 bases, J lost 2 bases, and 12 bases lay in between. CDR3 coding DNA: TGTGCCAGTAGAATGGGCCCCGACACAGATACGCAGTATTTT. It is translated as CASRMGPDTDTQYF.

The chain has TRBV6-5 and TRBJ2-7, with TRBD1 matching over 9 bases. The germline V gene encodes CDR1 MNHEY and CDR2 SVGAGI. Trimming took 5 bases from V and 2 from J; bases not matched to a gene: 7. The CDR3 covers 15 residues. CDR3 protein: CASSRGGQGPYEQYV. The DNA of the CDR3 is TGTGCCAGCAGTCGAGGGGGACAGGGACCCTACGAGCAGTACGTC.

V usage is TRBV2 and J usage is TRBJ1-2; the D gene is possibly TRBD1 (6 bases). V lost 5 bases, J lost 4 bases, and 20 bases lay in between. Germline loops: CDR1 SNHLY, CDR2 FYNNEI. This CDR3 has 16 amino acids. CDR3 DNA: TGTGCCAGCAGTAGGACCGGGGGGGGGCGCCCCTATGGCTACACCTTC. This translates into CASSRTGGGRPYGYTF.

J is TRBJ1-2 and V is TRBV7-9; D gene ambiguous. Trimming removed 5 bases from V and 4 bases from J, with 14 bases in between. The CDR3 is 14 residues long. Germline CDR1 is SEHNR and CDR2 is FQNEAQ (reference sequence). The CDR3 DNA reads TGTGCCAGCAGCATGGCGGGCGCGCTCTATGGCTACACCTTC. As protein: CASSMAGALYGYTF.

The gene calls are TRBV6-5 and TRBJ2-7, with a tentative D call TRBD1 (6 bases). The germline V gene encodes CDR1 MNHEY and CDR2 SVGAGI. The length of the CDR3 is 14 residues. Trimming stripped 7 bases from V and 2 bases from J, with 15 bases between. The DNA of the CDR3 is TGTGCCAGCACCACGGGCAGGGGCCCCTACGAGCAGTACGTC. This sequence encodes CASTTGRGPYEQYV.

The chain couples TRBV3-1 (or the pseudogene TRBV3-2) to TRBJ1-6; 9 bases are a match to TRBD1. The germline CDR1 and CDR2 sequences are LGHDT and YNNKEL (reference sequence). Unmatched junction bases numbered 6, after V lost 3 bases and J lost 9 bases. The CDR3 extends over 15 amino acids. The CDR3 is CASSQGGTGTSPLHF. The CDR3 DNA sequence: TGTGCCAGCAGCCAGGGAGGGACAGGGACTTCACCCCTCCACTTT.

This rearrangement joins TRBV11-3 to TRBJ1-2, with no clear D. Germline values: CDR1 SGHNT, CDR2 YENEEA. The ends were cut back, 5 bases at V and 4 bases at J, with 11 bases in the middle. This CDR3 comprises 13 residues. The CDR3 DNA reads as TGTGCCAGCAGCCCCTACCGGAGCTATGGCTACACCTTC. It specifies CASSPYRSYGYTF.

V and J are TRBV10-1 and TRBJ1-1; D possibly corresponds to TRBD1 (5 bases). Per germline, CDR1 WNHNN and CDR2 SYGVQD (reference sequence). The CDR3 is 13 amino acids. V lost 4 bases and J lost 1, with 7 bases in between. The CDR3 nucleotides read TGCGCCAGCAGTGTGGGGGGGAACACTGAAGCTTTCTTT. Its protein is CASSVGGNTEAFF.

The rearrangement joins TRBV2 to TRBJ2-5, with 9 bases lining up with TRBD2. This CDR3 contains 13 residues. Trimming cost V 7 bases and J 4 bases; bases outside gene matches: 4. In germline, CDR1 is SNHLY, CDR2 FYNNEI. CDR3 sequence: CASTGTSRETQYF. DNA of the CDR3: TGTGCCAGCACCGGGACTAGCCGAGAGACCCAGTACTTC.

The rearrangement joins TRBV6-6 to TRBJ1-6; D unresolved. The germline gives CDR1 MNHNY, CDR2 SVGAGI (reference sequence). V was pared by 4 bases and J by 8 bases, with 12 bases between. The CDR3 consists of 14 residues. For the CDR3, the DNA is TGTGCCAGCAGTTCTCAGGAACCGGATTCACCCCTCCACTTT. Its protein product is CASSSQEPDSPLHF.